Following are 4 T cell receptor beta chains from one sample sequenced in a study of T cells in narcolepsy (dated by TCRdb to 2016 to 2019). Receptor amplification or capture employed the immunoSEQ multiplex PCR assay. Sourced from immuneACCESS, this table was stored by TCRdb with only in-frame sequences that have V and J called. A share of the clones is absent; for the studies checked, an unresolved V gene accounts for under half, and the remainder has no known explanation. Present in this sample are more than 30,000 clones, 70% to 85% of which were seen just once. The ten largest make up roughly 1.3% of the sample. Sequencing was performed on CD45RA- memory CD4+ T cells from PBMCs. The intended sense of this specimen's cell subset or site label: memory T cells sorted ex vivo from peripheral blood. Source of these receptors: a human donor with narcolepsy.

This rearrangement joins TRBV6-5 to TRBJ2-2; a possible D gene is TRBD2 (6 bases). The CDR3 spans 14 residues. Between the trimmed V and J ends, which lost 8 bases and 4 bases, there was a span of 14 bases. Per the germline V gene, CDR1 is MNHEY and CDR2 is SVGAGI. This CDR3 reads CASRPGSGTGELFF. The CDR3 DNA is TGTGCCAGCCGCCCCGGGAGCGGCACCGGGGAGCTGTTTTTT.

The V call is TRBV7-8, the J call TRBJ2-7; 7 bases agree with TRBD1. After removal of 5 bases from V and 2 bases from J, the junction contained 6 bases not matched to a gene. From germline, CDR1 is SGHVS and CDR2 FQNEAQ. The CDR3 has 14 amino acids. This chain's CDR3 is CASSPRQGAYEQYF. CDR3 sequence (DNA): TGTGCCAGCAGCCCTCGACAGGGTGCCTACGAGCAGTACTTC.

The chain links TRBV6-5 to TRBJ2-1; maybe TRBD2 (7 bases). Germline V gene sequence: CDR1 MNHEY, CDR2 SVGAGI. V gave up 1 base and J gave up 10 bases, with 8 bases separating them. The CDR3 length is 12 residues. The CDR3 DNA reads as TGTGCCAGCAGTTACTGGGGGGGCGAGCAGTTCTTC. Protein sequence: CASSYWGGEQFF.

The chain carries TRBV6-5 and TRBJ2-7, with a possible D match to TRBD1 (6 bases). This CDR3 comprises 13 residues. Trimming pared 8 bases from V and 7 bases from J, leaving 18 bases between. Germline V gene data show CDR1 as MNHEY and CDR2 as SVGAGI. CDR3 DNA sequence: TGTGCCAGCCCCAGGGGCCCTGTGGGAGAGCAGTACGTC. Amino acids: CASPRGPVGEQYV.